Each of the 17 T cell receptor beta chains below was sequenced from the same sample in a study of early T cells in non-severe SARS-CoV-2 infection. In TCRdb, the 5' RACE reads were re-called with MiXCR into one record per CDR3 protein. The table lists 43,000 or so distinct CDR3 sequences, 3% to 4% of them singletons. The sequenced sample consisted of whole blood. The receptors stem from an adult who was a healthcare worker with PCR-confirmed SARS-CoV-2 infection or an uninfected control (not recorded which).

This clonotype was counted at least ten times. The J gene is TRBJ2-6, the V gene TRBV18; D is possibly TRBD1 (5 bases). The CDR3 spans 18 residues. Germline V gives CDR1 KGHSH, CDR2 LQKENI. Trimming took 2 bases from V and 0 from J, leaving 14 bases between them. CDR3 protein: CASSPYGHRNSGANVLTF. The CDR3, as DNA: TGTGCCAGCTCACCATACGGACATAGGAACTCTGGGGCCAACGTCCTGACTTTC.

The CDR3 protein is CASSLATVNEQFF. For the CDR3, the DNA is TGCGCCAGCAGCTTGGCGACAGTCAATGAGCAGTTCTTC. The rearrangement uses TRBV5-1 and TRBJ2-1; D possibly corresponds to TRBD1 (5 bases). V lost 0 bases and J lost 6, with 7 bases in between. Germline loops: CDR1 SGHRS, CDR2 YFSETQ. The CDR3 extends over 13 amino acids.

This clonotype came up many times. V usage is TRBV7-3 and J usage is TRBJ2-3; D gene uncertain. CDR1 is SGHTA, CDR2 FQGTGA, per germline. The CDR3 loop spans 16 amino acids. The V gene lost 0 bases and the J gene lost 0 bases, with 10 bases spanning the gap. The chain's CDR3 is CASSLTVQRSTDTQYF. The DNA for the CDR3 is TGTGCCAGCAGCTTAACTGTGCAGCGAAGCACAGATACGCAGTATTTT.

Many counts were recorded for this clonotype. V is TRBV18 and J is TRBJ2-5; D gene uncertain. This CDR3 is 17 amino acids long. Per germline, CDR1 KGHSH and CDR2 LQKENI. V was shortened by 0 bases and J by 4 bases, with 18 bases between the two germline ends. CDR3 DNA sequence: TGTGCCAGCTCACCACCCGGAACACACCAACCCGGAGAGACCCAGTACTTC. Encoded protein: CASSPPGTHQPGETQYF.

This clonotype showed up many times. The chain employs TRBV7-9 and TRBJ2-3; the D is unclear. There are 15 residues in the CDR3. CDR1 is SEHNR and CDR2 is FQNEAQ in the germline V gene (reference sequence). Trimming left V 6 bases short and J 4 bases short, with 17 bases between. CDR3 sequence: CASRESLDAADTQYF. The DNA of the CDR3 is TGTGCCAGCAGAGAGTCCCTCGACGCCGCAGATACGCAGTATTTT.

This clonotype was seen at least ten times. The J gene is TRBJ2-7, the V gene TRBV20-1, with 8 bases fitting TRBD2. V lost 0 bases, J lost 2 bases, and 12 bases stayed unmatched. Germline CDR1 DFQATT, CDR2 SNEGSKA (reference sequence). The CDR3 extends over 17 amino acids. CDR3 residues: CSARDNLGAGVTYEQYF. Written as DNA, the CDR3 is TGCAGTGCTAGAGATAATCTTGGAGCGGGGGTCACCTACGAGCAGTACTTC.

This clonotype was detected ten times or more. The chain joins TRBV7-9 to TRBJ1-2, with D unclear. The length of the CDR3 is 12 residues. Per the germline V gene, CDR1 is SEHNR and CDR2 is FQNEAQ (reference sequence). V shed 5 bases and J shed 3 bases, with 7 bases lying between them. Here the CDR3 reads CASSAVDYGYTF. CDR3 coding DNA: TGTGCCAGCAGCGCCGTAGACTATGGCTACACCTTC.

This clonotype was recorded many times. The chain recombines TRBV7-3 with TRBJ2-2, with D perhaps TRBD1 (6 bases). The CDR3 runs 14 residues. CDR1 and CDR2 from the germline V gene are SGHTA and FQGTGA. Trimming pared 4 bases from V and 2 bases from J, leaving 8 bases between. CDR3 protein: CASSSGTNTGELFF. The CDR3 nucleotides are TGTGCCAGCAGCTCCGGGACAAACACCGGGGAGCTGTTTTTT.

At least ten counts were recorded for this clonotype. The chain recombines TRBV6-4 with TRBJ1-1, with D perhaps matching TRBD1 (5 bases). The CDR3 sequence is 14 residues long. V lost 8 bases and J 3 bases, leaving 16 bases between the germline ends. The germline CDR1 and CDR2 sequences are MRHNA and SNTAGT. The CDR3 DNA follows: TGTGCCAGCGGGAAGGGCGTGGGGGACACTGAAGCTTTCTTT. Amino acid sequence: CASGKGVGDTEAFF.

This clonotype has just a few counts. The V call is TRBV11-2, the J call TRBJ1-2; the D gene is possibly TRBD1 (6 bases). The CDR3 totals 13 residues. CDR1 SGHAT and CDR2 FQNNGV come from the germline V gene. V lost 3 bases to trimming and J lost 3 bases, with 8 bases between them. The CDR3 loop is CASSFPGDYGYTF. The CDR3 DNA is TGTGCCAGCAGCTTTCCAGGGGACTATGGCTACACCTTC. Based on the CDR3 plus reference TRBV11-2 and TRBJ1-2, the full variable domain is EAGVAQSPRYKIIEKRQSVAFWCNPISGHATLYWYQQILGQGPKLLIQFQNNGVVDDSQLPKDRFSAERLKGVDSTLKIQPAKLEDSAVYLCASSFPGDYGYTFGSGTRLTVV.

This clonotype has more than one count but fewer than ten. The chain couples TRBV7-9 to TRBJ1-1; 7 bases line up with TRBD1. The CDR3 totals 11 residues. V was pared by 10 bases and J by 5 bases, with 4 bases of the junction left unmatched. Per germline, CDR1 SEHNR and CDR2 FQNEAQ (reference sequence). CDR3 amino acids: CATGQATEAFF. The CDR3 nucleotides read TGTGCCACAGGACAGGCTACTGAAGCTTTCTTT.

This clonotype was detected many times. This chain links TRBV6-2 or TRBV6-3 with TRBJ2-5; 8 nucleotides align to TRBD2. Trimming took 0 bases from V and 5 from J; bases not matched to a gene: 14. The germline V gene has CDR1 MNHEY and CDR2 SVGEGT. The CDR3 has 18 residues. As DNA, the CDR3 is TGTGCCAGCAGTTACTCGAGAACTAGCGGACCCCCGGGGGAGACCCAGTACTTC. This encodes CASSYSRTSGPPGETQYF.

This clonotype was detected ten times or more. The chain has TRBV29-1 and TRBJ1-5, with a possible D match to TRBD1 (5 bases). CDR3 length: 12 amino acids. CDR1 and CDR2 from the germline V gene are SQVTM and ANQGSEA. Trimming cost V 7 bases and J 4 bases, with 11 bases left between them. DNA for the CDR3: TGCAGCGAATGGGACGGAAATCAGCCCCAGCATTTT. Its protein product is CSEWDGNQPQHF.

The gene calls are TRBV12-5 and TRBJ2-7; possibly TRBD1 for D (6 bases). Between the trimmed V and J ends, which lost 5 bases and 3 bases, there was a span of 8 bases. Germline lookup yields CDR1 LGHNT and CDR2 FRNRAP. There are 12 residues in the CDR3. As DNA, the CDR3 is TGTGCTAGTGGTCGACAGGTCTACGAGCAGTACTTC. Encoded protein: CASGRQVYEQYF.

In its sample, this clonotype was seen a few times. The chain links TRBV3-1 to TRBJ2-7; TRBD2 matches 13 bases. The trim removed 5 bases at V and 2 bases at J, leaving 3 bases unmatched. The germline V gene has CDR1 LGHDT and CDR2 YNNKEL (reference sequence). The CDR3 consists of 15 residues. The CDR3 here is CASSIGTSGTYEQYF. DNA for the CDR3: TGTGCCAGCAGCATTGGGACTAGCGGGACCTACGAGCAGTACTTC.

The table lists this clonotype with many counts. This chain links TRBV6-1 with TRBJ1-5, with D unresolved. V was cut by 6 bases and J by 3 bases, with 9 bases left in between. Germline assignment: CDR1 MNHNS and CDR2 SASEGT. This CDR3 is 13 amino acids long. The CDR3 region has the DNA TGTGCCAGCAGCGAACAGTACAATCAGCCCCAGCATTTT. Translation: CASSEQYNQPQHF.

This clonotype was detected many times. The chain employs TRBV12-3 or TRBV12-4 and TRBJ1-6, with TRBD1 as a possible D gene (5 bases). V was shortened by 2 bases and J by 4 bases, with 9 bases between the two germline ends. The CDR3 runs 15 residues. The chain's CDR3 is CASSLTGDYNSPLHF. In nucleotides, the CDR3 is TGTGCCAGCAGTTTAACGGGGGATTATAATTCACCCCTCCACTTT.